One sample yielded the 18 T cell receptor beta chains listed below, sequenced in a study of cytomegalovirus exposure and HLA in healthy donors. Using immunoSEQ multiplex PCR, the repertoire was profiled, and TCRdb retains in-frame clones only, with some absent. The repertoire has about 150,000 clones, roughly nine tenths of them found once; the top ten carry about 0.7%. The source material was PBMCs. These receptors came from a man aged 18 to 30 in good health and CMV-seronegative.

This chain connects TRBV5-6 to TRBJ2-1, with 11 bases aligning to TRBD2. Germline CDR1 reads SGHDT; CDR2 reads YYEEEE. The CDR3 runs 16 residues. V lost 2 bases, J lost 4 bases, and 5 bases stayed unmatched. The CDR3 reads CASSFSGLAVYNEQFF. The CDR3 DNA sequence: TGTGCCAGCAGCTTCTCGGGACTAGCGGTATACAATGAGCAGTTCTTC.

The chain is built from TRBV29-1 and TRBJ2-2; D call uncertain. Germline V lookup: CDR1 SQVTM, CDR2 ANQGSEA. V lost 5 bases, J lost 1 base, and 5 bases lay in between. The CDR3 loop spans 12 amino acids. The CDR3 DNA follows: TGCAGCGTTATTAAGAACACCGGGGAGCTGTTTTTT. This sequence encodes CSVIKNTGELFF.

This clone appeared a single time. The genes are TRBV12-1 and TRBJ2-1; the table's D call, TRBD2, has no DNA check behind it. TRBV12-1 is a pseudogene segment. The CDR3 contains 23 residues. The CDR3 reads CASSFEPAGLAGGLPRFDNEQFF. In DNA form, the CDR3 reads TGTGCCAGCAGCTTTGAACCTGCGGGACTAGCGGGAGGACTCCCCCGATTTGATAATGAGCAGTTCTTC.

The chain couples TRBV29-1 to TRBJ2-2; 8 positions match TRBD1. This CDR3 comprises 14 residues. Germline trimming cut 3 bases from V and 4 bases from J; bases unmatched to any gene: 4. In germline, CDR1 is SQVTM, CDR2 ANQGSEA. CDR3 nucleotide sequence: TGCAGCGTTGAGGGACAGGTCGGCACCGGGGAGCTGTTTTTT. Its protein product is CSVEGQVGTGELFF.

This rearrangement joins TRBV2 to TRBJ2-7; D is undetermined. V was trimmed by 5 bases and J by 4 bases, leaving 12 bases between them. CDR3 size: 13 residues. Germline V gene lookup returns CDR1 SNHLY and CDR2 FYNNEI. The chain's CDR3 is CASSMGRQYEQYV. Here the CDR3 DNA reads TGTGCCAGCAGTATGGGCAGGCAATACGAGCAGTACGTC.

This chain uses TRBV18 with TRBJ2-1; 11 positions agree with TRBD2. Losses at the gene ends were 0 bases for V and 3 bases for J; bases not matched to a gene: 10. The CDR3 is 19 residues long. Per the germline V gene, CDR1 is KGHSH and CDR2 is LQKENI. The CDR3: CASSPPGLAGGRFYNEQFF. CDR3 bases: TGTGCCAGCTCACCACCGGGTCTAGCGGGGGGCCGGTTCTACAATGAGCAGTTCTTC. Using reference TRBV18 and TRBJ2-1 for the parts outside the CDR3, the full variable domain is NAGVMQNPRHLVRRRGQEARLRCSPMKGHSHVYWYRQLPEEGLKFMVYLQKENIIDESGMPKERFSAEFPKEGPSILRIQQVVRGDSAAYFCASSPPGLAGGRFYNEQFFGPGTRLTVL.

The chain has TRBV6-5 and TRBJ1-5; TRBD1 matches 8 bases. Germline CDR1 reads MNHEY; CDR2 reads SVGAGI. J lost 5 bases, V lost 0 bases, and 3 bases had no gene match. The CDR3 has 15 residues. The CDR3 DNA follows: TGTGCCAGCAGTTACTCACTACAGGGGGATCAGCCCCAGCATTTT. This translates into CASSYSLQGDQPQHF.

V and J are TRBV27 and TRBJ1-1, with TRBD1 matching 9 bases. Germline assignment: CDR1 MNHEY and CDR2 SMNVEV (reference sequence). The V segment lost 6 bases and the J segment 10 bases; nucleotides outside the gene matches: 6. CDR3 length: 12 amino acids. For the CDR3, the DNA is TGTGCCAGCAGGAACTGGGACAGGGTAGCTTTCTTT. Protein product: CASRNWDRVAFF.

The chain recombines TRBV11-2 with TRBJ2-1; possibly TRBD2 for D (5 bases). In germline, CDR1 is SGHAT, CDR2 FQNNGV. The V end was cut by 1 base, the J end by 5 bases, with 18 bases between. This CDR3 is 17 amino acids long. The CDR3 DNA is TGTGCCAGCAGCTTAGCCTCCCCCCTAGCATTAAACAATGAGCAGTTCTTC. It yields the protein CASSLASPLALNNEQFF.

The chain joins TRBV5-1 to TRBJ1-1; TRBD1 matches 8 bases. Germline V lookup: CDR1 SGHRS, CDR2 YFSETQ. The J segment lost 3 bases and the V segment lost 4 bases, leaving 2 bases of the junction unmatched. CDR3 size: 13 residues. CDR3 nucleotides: TGCGCCAGCAGCGGACAGGGAGACACTGAAGCTTTCTTT. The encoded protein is CASSGQGDTEAFF.

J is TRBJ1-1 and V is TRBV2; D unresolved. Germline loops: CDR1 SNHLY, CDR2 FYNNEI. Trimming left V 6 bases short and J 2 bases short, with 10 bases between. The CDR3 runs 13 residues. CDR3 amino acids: CASREYTNTEAFF. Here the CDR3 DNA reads TGTGCCAGCAGGGAATACACAAACACTGAAGCTTTCTTT. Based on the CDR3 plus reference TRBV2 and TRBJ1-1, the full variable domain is EPEVTQTPSHQVTQMGQEVILRCVPISNHLYFYWYRQILGQKVEFLVSFYNNEISEKSEIFDDQFSVERPDGSNFTLKIRSTKLEDSAMYFCASREYTNTEAFFGQGTRLTVV.

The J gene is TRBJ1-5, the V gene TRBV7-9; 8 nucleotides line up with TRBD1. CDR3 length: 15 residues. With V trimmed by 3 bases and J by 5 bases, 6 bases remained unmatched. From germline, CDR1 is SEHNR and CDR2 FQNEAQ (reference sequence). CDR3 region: CASSFGTGGDQPQHF. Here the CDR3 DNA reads TGTGCCAGCAGCTTCGGGACAGGCGGAGATCAGCCCCAGCATTTT. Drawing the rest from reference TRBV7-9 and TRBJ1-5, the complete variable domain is DTGVSQNPRHKITKRGQNVTFRCDPISEHNRLYWYRQTLGQGPEFLTYFQNEAQLEKSRLLSDRFSAERPKGSFSTLEIQRTEQGDSAMYLCASSFGTGGDQPQHFGDGTRLSIL.

This CDR3 reads CATSRTKINTGELFF. DNA of the CDR3: TGTGCCACCAGCAGGACTAAGATTAACACCGGGGAGCTGTTTTTT. The chain employs TRBV15 and TRBJ2-2, with D tentatively TRBD2 (5 bases). The ends were cut back, 3 bases at V and 2 bases at J, with 10 bases in the middle. The CDR3 totals 15 residues. Germline loops: CDR1 LNHNV, CDR2 YYDKDF (reference sequence).

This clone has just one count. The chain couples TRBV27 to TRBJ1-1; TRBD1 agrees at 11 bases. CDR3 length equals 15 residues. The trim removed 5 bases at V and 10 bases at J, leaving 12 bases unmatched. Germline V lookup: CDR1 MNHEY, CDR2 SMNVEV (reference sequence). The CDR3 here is CASSLLPGQGAIAFF. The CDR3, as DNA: TGTGCCAGCAGTCTTCTCCCTGGACAGGGGGCCATAGCTTTCTTT.

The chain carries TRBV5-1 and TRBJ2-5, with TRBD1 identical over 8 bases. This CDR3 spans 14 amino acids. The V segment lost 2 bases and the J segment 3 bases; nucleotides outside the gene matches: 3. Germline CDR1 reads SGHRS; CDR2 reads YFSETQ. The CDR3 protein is CASSLHRGEETQYF. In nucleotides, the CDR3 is TGCGCCAGCAGCTTACACAGGGGGGAAGAGACCCAGTACTTC.

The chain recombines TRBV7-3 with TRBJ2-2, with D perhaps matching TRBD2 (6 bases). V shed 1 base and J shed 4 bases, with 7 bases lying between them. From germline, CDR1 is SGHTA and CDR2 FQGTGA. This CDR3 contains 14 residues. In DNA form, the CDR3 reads TGTGCCAGCAGCTTAAGTAGCGGCACCGGGGAGCTGTTTTTT. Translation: CASSLSSGTGELFF.

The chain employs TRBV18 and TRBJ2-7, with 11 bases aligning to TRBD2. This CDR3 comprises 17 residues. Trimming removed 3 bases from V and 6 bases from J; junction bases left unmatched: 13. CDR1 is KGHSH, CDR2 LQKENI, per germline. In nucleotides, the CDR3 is TGTGCCAGCTCACCTTTAGCGGGAGGGCCTAAACCCTCCGAGCAGTACGTC. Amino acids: CASSPLAGGPKPSEQYV.

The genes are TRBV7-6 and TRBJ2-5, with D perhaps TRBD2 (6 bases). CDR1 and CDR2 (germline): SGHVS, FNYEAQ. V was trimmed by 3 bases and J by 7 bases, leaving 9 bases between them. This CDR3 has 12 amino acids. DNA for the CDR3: TGTGCCAGCAGCTTCATGGGGGGGACCCAGTACTTC. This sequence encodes CASSFMGGTQYF.